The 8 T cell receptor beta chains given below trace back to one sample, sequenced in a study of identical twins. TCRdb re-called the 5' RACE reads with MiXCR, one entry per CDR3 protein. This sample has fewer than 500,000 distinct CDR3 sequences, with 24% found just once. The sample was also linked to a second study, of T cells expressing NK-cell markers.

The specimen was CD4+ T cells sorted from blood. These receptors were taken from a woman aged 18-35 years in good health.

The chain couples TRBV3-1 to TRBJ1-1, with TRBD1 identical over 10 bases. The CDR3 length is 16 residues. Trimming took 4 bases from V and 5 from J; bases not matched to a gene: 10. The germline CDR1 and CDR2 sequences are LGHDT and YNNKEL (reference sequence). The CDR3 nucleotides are TGTGCCAGCAGCCCCCAAGACAGGGGGCGATTGACTGAAGCTTTCTTT. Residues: CASSPQDRGRLTEAFF.

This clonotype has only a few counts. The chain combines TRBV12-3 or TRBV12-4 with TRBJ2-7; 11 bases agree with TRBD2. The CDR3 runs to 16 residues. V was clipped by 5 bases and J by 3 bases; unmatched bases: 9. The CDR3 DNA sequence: TGTGCCAGCAGTCCCCCTCTAGCGGGGGGTGGCTACGAGCAGTACTTC. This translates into CASSPPLAGGGYEQYF.

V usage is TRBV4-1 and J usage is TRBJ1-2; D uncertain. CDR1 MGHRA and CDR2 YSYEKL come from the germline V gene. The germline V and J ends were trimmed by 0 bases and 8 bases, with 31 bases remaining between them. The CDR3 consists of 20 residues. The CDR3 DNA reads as TGCGCCAGCAGCCAAGATGCGTCAGTACAGCTACACAAGAAACGGCGAGGCTACACCTTC. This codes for CASSQDASVQLHKKRRGYTF.

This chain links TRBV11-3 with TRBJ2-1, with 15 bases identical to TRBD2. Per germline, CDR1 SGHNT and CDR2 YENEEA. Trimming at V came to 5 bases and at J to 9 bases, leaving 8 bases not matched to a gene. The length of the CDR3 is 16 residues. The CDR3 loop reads CASSTGTSGGFSEQFF. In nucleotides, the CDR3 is TGTGCCAGCAGCACAGGGACTAGCGGGGGGTTCAGTGAGCAGTTCTTC.

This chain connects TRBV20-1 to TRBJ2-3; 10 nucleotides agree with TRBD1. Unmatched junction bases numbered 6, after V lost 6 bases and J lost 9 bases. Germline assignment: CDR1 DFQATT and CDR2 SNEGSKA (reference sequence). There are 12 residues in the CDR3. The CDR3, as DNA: TGCAGTGCCCCCGGGACAGGGGACACGCAGTATTTT. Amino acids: CSAPGTGDTQYF.

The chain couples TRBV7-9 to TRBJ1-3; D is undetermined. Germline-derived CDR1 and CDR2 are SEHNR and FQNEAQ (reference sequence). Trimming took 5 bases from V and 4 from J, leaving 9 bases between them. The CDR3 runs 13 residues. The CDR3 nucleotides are TGTGCCAGCAGCCGGACGCTAGGAAACACCATATATTTT. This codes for CASSRTLGNTIYF.

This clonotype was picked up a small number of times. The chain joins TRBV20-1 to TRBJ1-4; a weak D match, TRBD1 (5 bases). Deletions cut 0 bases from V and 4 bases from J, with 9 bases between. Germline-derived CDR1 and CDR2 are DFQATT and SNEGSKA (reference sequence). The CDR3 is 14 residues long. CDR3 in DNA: TGCAGTGCTAGAGAGGGACTTCGTAATGAAAAACTGTTTTTT. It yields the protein CSAREGLRNEKLFF.

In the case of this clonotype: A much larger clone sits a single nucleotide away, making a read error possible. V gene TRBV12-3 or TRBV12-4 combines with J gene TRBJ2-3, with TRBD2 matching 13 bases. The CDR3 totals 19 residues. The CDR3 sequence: CTSSPRLAGGRTSTDTQYF. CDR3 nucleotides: TGTACCAGCAGTCCCCGACTAGCGGGAGGCCGCACCAGCACAGATACGCAGTATTTT.